Listed below are T cell receptor beta chains from one sample, sequenced in a study of molecular identifiers for immune sequencing clone quantification. Using its own MiXCR run on the PCR reads, TCRdb lists one record per CDR3 protein. The sample lists some 10,000 distinct CDR3 sequences; roughly a fifth were seen once. Specimen: naive CD8+ T cells from blood, with Jurkat cell RNA spiked in. The source is a human donor in good health. Some libraries in this study had Jurkat cell RNA spiked in. Each CDR3 is given with its conserved first and last residue. The D gene is left open where the match is weak. Clone size is given for some rows only: seen once, a few or many times, or a class if the clone is expanded.

V gene: TRBV4-3
J gene: TRBJ2-7
clone size: many
D gene: NA
CDR3 DNA: TGCGCCAGCAGCCAAGATAGCGGGACAGCCGAGCAGTACTTC
CDR3 protein: CASSQDSGTAEQYF

V gene: TRBV5-1
J gene: TRBJ2-7
clone size: many
D gene: NA
CDR3 DNA: TGCGCCAGCAGCTTGAATGGAGGCGAGCAGTACTTC
CDR3 protein: CASSLNGGEQYF

V gene: TRBV15
J gene: TRBJ1-1
clone size: medium-sized
D gene: NA
CDR3 DNA: TGTGCCACCAGCAGAGATAGGTGGACTGAAGCTTTCTTT
CDR3 protein: CATSRDRWTEAFF

V gene: TRBV7-2
J gene: TRBJ2-7
clone size: medium-sized
D gene: NA
CDR3 DNA: TGTGCCAGCAGCTTAGACAGCAGCTCCTACGAGCAGTACTTC
CDR3 protein: CASSLDSSSYEQYF

V gene: TRBV30
J gene: TRBJ2-2
clone size: NA
D gene: TRBD2
CDR3 DNA: TGTGCCTGGAGTCTGGTCGGGACTAGCGGTGGGGAGCTGTTTTTT
CDR3 protein: CAWSLVGTSGGELFF

V gene: TRBV6-2/TRBV6-3
J gene: TRBJ1-1
clone size: many
D gene: NA
CDR3 DNA: TGTGCCAGCAGCCTACAGGTTATGAACACTGAAGCTTTCTTT
CDR3 protein: CASSLQVMNTEAFF

V gene: TRBV29-1
J gene: TRBJ2-7
clone size: NA
D gene: TRBD1
CDR3 DNA: TGCAGCGTCCAAACAGGGGGCTCCTACGAGCAGTACTTC
CDR3 protein: CSVQTGGSYEQYF

V gene: TRBV15
J gene: TRBJ2-2
clone size: medium-sized
D gene: TRBD1
CDR3 DNA: TGTGCCACCAGCCCCTACCCGGGACAGGCGAACACCGGGGAGCTGTTTTTT
CDR3 protein: CATSPYPGQANTGELFF

V gene: TRBV20-1
J gene: TRBJ1-2
clone size: medium-sized
D gene: NA
CDR3 DNA: TGCAGTGCTAGAGATTTGGGGGGCTATGGCTACACCTTC
CDR3 protein: CSARDLGGYGYTF

V gene: TRBV29-1
J gene: TRBJ2-5
clone size: many
D gene: TRBD2
CDR3 DNA: TGCAGCGTTGAAGACCGAGGAGGGGGACTAGCGGAACAAGAGACCCAGTACTTC
CDR3 protein: CSVEDRGGGLAEQETQYF

V gene: TRBV6-5
J gene: TRBJ2-3
clone size: NA
D gene: NA
CDR3 DNA: TGTGCCAGCAGTCACACCCCGGACAGCACAGATACGCAGTATTTT
CDR3 protein: CASSHTPDSTDTQYF

V gene: TRBV12-3/TRBV12-4
J gene: TRBJ1-1
clone size: NA
D gene: TRBD1
CDR3 DNA: TGTGCCACCCGGACAGGGGTGGTGGACACTGAAGCTTTCTTT
CDR3 protein: CATRTGVVDTEAFF

V gene: TRBV7-9
J gene: TRBJ2-2
clone size: many
D gene: TRBD2
CDR3 DNA: TGTGCCAGCAGCCAAACCGGGGGGAAGGACACCGGGGAGCTGTTTTTT
CDR3 protein: CASSQTGGKDTGELFF

V gene: TRBV7-9
J gene: TRBJ1-1
clone size: many
D gene: NA
CDR3 DNA: TGTGCCAGCAGCTTAGCCGGGACGGTGAACACTGAAGCTTTCTTT
CDR3 protein: CASSLAGTVNTEAFF

V gene: TRBV7-6
J gene: TRBJ2-3
clone size: medium-sized
D gene: NA
CDR3 DNA: TGTGCCAGCAGCCCATGGACAGAAACAGATACGCAGTATTTT
CDR3 protein: CASSPWTETDTQYF

V gene: TRBV13
J gene: TRBJ2-5
clone size: once
D gene: NA
CDR3 DNA: TGTGCCAGCAGCCCAGGGAATCAAGAGACCCAGTACTTC
CDR3 protein: CASSPGNQETQYF

V gene: TRBV19
J gene: TRBJ1-1
clone size: medium-sized
D gene: TRBD1
CDR3 DNA: TGTGCCAGTAGCCGTCGGGACAGATACACTGAAGCTTTCTTT
CDR3 protein: CASSRRDRYTEAFF

V gene: TRBV5-5
J gene: TRBJ2-3
clone size: many
D gene: NA
CDR3 DNA: TGTGCCAGCAGCCCCTGGGGGGGGGCGTCCACAGATACGCAGTATTTT
CDR3 protein: CASSPWGGASTDTQYF

V gene: TRBV19
J gene: TRBJ2-1
clone size: many
D gene: TRBD2
CDR3 DNA: TGTGCCAGTAGACTAGCGGGGGGGCCGAATGAGCAGTTCTTC
CDR3 protein: CASRLAGGPNEQFF

V gene: TRBV12-3/TRBV12-4
J gene: TRBJ1-2
clone size: many
D gene: NA
CDR3 DNA: TGTGCCAGCAGTTTAGGTTATTCTTATGGCTACACCTTC
CDR3 protein: CASSLGYSYGYTF

V gene: TRBV4-3
J gene: TRBJ2-1
clone size: many
D gene: TRBD2
CDR3 DNA: TGCGCCAGCAGCCAAGACGGACTAGCGGCCTACAATGAGCAGTTCTTC
CDR3 protein: CASSQDGLAAYNEQFF

V gene: TRBV3-1
J gene: TRBJ2-3
clone size: NA
D gene: TRBD2
CDR3 DNA: TGTGCCAGCAGCCAAGCAGCGGGAGCCCTCACAGATACGCAGTATTTT
CDR3 protein: CASSQAAGALTDTQYF

V gene: TRBV4-1
J gene: TRBJ1-2
clone size: medium-sized
D gene: NA
CDR3 DNA: TGCGCCAGCAGCCAAGATCGGGCAGACGTCTATGGCTACACCTTC
CDR3 protein: CASSQDRADVYGYTF

V gene: TRBV20-1
J gene: TRBJ1-1
clone size: medium-sized
D gene: TRBD1
CDR3 DNA: TGCAGTGCTGGACCCCCATGGGACAGGGGACAAGCTTTCTTT
CDR3 protein: CSAGPPWDRGQAFF

V gene: TRBV6-5
J gene: TRBJ2-3
clone size: medium-sized
D gene: TRBD2
CDR3 DNA: TGTGCCAGCAGTTATTATAGCGGGATAGGCACAGATACGCAGTATTTT
CDR3 protein: CASSYYSGIGTDTQYF

V gene: TRBV5-6
J gene: TRBJ2-7
clone size: many
D gene: NA
CDR3 DNA: TGTGCCAGCAGCTTGGTCCTGACAAACTCCTACGAGCAGTACTTC
CDR3 protein: CASSLVLTNSYEQYF

V gene: TRBV3-1
J gene: TRBJ2-5
clone size: many
D gene: NA
CDR3 DNA: TGTGCCAGCAGCCAGTGGCCAGGGGAGAACCAAGAGACCCAGTACTTC
CDR3 protein: CASSQWPGENQETQYF

V gene: TRBV5-3
J gene: TRBJ2-2
clone size: once
D gene: NA
CDR3 DNA: TGTGCCAGCAGCTTCTACACCGGGGAGCTGTTTTTT
CDR3 protein: CASSFYTGELFF

V gene: TRBV5-5
J gene: TRBJ2-7
clone size: many
D gene: NA
CDR3 DNA: TGTGCCAGCAGCTTGAACGTCGGACCCGCCGAGCAGTACTTC
CDR3 protein: CASSLNVGPAEQYF

V gene: TRBV10-2
J gene: TRBJ1-1
clone size: many
D gene: TRBD1
CDR3 DNA: TGCGCCAGCAGTGCCAAGACAGGGATGAACACTGAAGCTTTCTTT
CDR3 protein: CASSAKTGMNTEAFF

V gene: TRBV29-1
J gene: TRBJ2-7
clone size: medium-sized
D gene: NA
CDR3 DNA: TGCAGCGTCGAGGACCCGAGCTCCTACGAGCAGTACTTC
CDR3 protein: CSVEDPSSYEQYF

V gene: TRBV19
J gene: TRBJ1-6
clone size: NA
D gene: NA
CDR3 DNA: TGTGCCAGTAGTATCTTGACCGGAGCTAATTCACCCCTCCACTTT
CDR3 protein: CASSILTGANSPLHF

V gene: TRBV7-9
J gene: TRBJ2-3
clone size: NA
D gene: TRBD2
CDR3 DNA: TGTGCCAGCAGCTTTAGCGGGAGCACAGATACGCAGTATTTT
CDR3 protein: CASSFSGSTDTQYF

V gene: TRBV28
J gene: TRBJ2-3
clone size: NA
D gene: NA
CDR3 DNA: TGTGCCAGCAGTTTGGTGCTGACCCTGGCAGATACGCAGTATTTT
CDR3 protein: CASSLVLTLADTQYF

V gene: TRBV12-3/TRBV12-4
J gene: TRBJ2-3
clone size: NA
D gene: NA
CDR3 DNA: TGTGCCAGCAGTTTAGACAACACAGATACGCAGTATTTT
CDR3 protein: CASSLDNTDTQYF

V gene: TRBV30
J gene: TRBJ2-1
clone size: many
D gene: TRBD1
CDR3 DNA: TGTGCCTGGAGTGTAGGGGGCCCCACTAGTATCGATGAGCAGTTCTTC
CDR3 protein: CAWSVGGPTSIDEQFF

V gene: TRBV4-1
J gene: TRBJ2-3
clone size: many
D gene: TRBD1
CDR3 DNA: TGCGCCAGCAGCCTTGAGGACAGGTTCACAGATACGCAGTATTTT
CDR3 protein: CASSLEDRFTDTQYF

V gene: TRBV19
J gene: TRBJ2-5
clone size: many
D gene: TRBD2
CDR3 DNA: TGTGCCAGTACCGCGGGACTAGCGGGAGAGCTCGAGACCCAGTACTTC
CDR3 protein: CASTAGLAGELETQYF

V gene: TRBV7-9
J gene: TRBJ2-5
clone size: many
D gene: NA
CDR3 DNA: TGTGCCAGCAGTCAAGGGGGTACGGAGACCCAGTACTTC
CDR3 protein: CASSQGGTETQYF

V gene: TRBV4-3
J gene: TRBJ2-7
clone size: many
D gene: NA
CDR3 DNA: TGCGCCAGCAGCCAATCAGGGGCGGCCAGGCACGAGCAGTACTTC
CDR3 protein: CASSQSGAARHEQYF

V gene: TRBV7-2
J gene: TRBJ2-3
clone size: medium-sized
D gene: TRBD2
CDR3 DNA: TGTGCCAGCAGCTCCCTGACTAGCGGCCCCACAGATACGCAGTATTTT
CDR3 protein: CASSSLTSGPTDTQYF

V gene: TRBV6-2/TRBV6-3
J gene: TRBJ2-7
clone size: medium-sized
D gene: NA
CDR3 DNA: TGTGCCAGCAGTTTGGCAGCCACCTACGAGCAGTACTTC
CDR3 protein: CASSLAATYEQYF

V gene: TRBV4-1
J gene: TRBJ1-1
clone size: NA
D gene: NA
CDR3 DNA: TGCGCCAACAGCTATTCAGGGGTTTCCACTGAAGCTTTCTTT
CDR3 protein: CANSYSGVSTEAFF

V gene: TRBV14
J gene: TRBJ1-5
clone size: medium-sized
D gene: TRBD1
CDR3 DNA: TGTGCCAGCAGCCAAGCTCTTAGGGGGCGGGGAAGTCAGCCCCAGCATTTT
CDR3 protein: CASSQALRGRGSQPQHF

V gene: TRBV7-9
J gene: TRBJ1-4
clone size: medium-sized
D gene: NA
CDR3 DNA: TGTGCCAGCAGCTTAGAAGTAGGGGCCATTAATGAAAAACTGTTTTTT
CDR3 protein: CASSLEVGAINEKLFF

V gene: TRBV7-9
J gene: TRBJ1-1
clone size: medium-sized
D gene: NA
CDR3 DNA: TGTGCCAGCAGAAAAATCCAGAGGTTGGACACTGAAGCTTTCTTT
CDR3 protein: CASRKIQRLDTEAFF

V gene: TRBV7-9
J gene: TRBJ2-7
clone size: medium-sized
D gene: NA
CDR3 DNA: TGTGCCAGCAGCTCTTGGACGGGCCCCTACGAGCAGTACTTC
CDR3 protein: CASSSWTGPYEQYF

V gene: TRBV5-6
J gene: TRBJ2-3
clone size: medium-sized
D gene: NA
CDR3 DNA: TGTGCCAGCAGCTTGCGGCAGGGACCAGATACGCAGTATTTT
CDR3 protein: CASSLRQGPDTQYF

V gene: TRBV7-9
J gene: TRBJ1-1
clone size: medium-sized
D gene: TRBD1
CDR3 DNA: TGTGCCAGCAGCCCAAGGACAGGGGGCCCTGAAGCTTTCTTT
CDR3 protein: CASSPRTGGPEAFF